This is a list of T cell receptor beta chains from one sample in a study of Graves' ophthalmopathy and Graves' hyperthyroidism. TCRdb reanalysed the multiplex PCR reads using MiXCR and keeps one entry per CDR3 protein. The sample lists some 390,000 distinct CDR3 sequences; about 17% were seen once. The sequencing input was peripheral blood. Source of these receptors: a young woman with Graves' ophthalmopathy. Each CDR3 is given with its conserved first and last residue. The order of the fields is J gene, V gene, CDR3 protein.

j_gene: TRBJ2-2
v_gene: TRBV7-2
CDR3aa: CASSAGLAANTGELFF

j_gene: TRBJ2-7
v_gene: TRBV4-1
CDR3aa: CASSQPLTGGLYEQYF

j_gene: TRBJ1-2
v_gene: TRBV20-1
CDR3aa: CSAMDRTNYGYTF

j_gene: TRBJ2-7
v_gene: TRBV12-3/TRBV12-4
CDR3aa: CASSFAPDNGYEQYF

j_gene: TRBJ2-7
v_gene: TRBV6-1
CDR3aa: CASSGRDHGAGISYEQYF

j_gene: TRBJ1-5
v_gene: TRBV10-3
CDR3aa: CAISETVGIHQPQHF

j_gene: TRBJ2-5
v_gene: TRBV25-1
CDR3aa: CASSQSSPIQETQYF

j_gene: TRBJ2-2
v_gene: TRBV11-2
CDR3aa: CASSSLMRPNTGELFF

j_gene: TRBJ1-5
v_gene: TRBV20-1
CDR3aa: CSASRDINQPQHF

j_gene: TRBJ1-1
v_gene: TRBV6-5
CDR3aa: CASSYTQGTEAFF

j_gene: TRBJ1-2
v_gene: TRBV2
CDR3aa: CASRTEQGSHGYTF

j_gene: TRBJ2-5
v_gene: TRBV10-3
CDR3aa: CAISSSGQETQYF

j_gene: TRBJ1-1
v_gene: TRBV12-3/TRBV12-4
CDR3aa: CASSFGGGLTEAFF

j_gene: TRBJ2-7
v_gene: TRBV20-1
CDR3aa: CSASGRTYEQYF

j_gene: TRBJ1-1
v_gene: TRBV29-1
CDR3aa: CSVAGLNMNTEAFF

j_gene: TRBJ2-5
v_gene: TRBV9
CDR3aa: CASSGRDPSGTQYF

j_gene: TRBJ2-5
v_gene: TRBV28
CDR3aa: CASRQQGSQETQYF

j_gene: TRBJ2-2
v_gene: TRBV12-3/TRBV12-4
CDR3aa: CAGWGETGELFF

j_gene: TRBJ2-7
v_gene: TRBV6-2/TRBV6-3
CDR3aa: CASSYSIGNRGSSLEQYF

j_gene: TRBJ1-5
v_gene: TRBV20-1
CDR3aa: CSARDGRNQPQHF

j_gene: TRBJ2-5
v_gene: TRBV11-2
CDR3aa: CASQTGLAVKETQYF

j_gene: TRBJ1-1
v_gene: TRBV6-2/TRBV6-3
CDR3aa: CASRRTKATEAFF